This T cell receptor (beta chain) was identified in a study of T-cell memory formation after mild COVID-19. Study overall: The TCR clusters were mostly specific to one donor.

cDNA libraries for TCR alpha and TCR beta, carrying sample barcodes and UMIs, came from 5'RACE with constant-segment primers. One entry per CDR3 protein results from TCRdb running MiXCR on the 5' RACE reads. In the table there are roughly 450,000 distinct CDR3 sequences, about 20% of which are singletons. Per the germline V gene, CDR1 is DFQATT and CDR2 is SNEGSKA (reference sequence). The CDR3 contains 14 residues. V was shortened by 3 bases and J by 3 bases, with 11 bases between the two germline ends. This rearrangement joins TRBV20-1 to TRBJ2-2; no firm D call. The source of this sequence is an adult woman who had mild COVID-19 (a few samples of this study predate the infection). Cell type and time point are not known. Material: PBMCs or a T cell subset sorted from them (not recorded which). CDR3 amino acids: CSASSRVHTGELFF. In DNA form, the CDR3 reads TGCAGTGCTAGCTCTCGGGTCCACACCGGGGAGCTGTTTTTT.